These 8 T cell receptor beta chains came from one sample sequenced in a study of lymphopenia after photon versus proton radiotherapy. Libraries were prepared by immunoSEQ multiplex PCR; TCRdb keeps only in-frame clonotypes and omits some of them. Of tens of thousands of clones listed, about 85% were seen once; the top ten hold around a quarter. The source was peripheral blood, collected from a patient treated with proton-based radiotherapy. The receptor set was obtained from a woman aged 70-85 years with pancreatic cancer.

The CDR3 sequence is CASSWAGGSSYEQYF. As DNA, the CDR3 is TGTGCCAGCAGCTGGGCCGGGGGGAGCTCCTACGAGCAGTACTTC. The V gene is TRBV5-6, the J gene TRBJ2-7; 7 nucleotides match TRBD2. There are 15 residues in the CDR3. Germline assignment: CDR1 SGHDT and CDR2 YYEEEE. The ends lost 3 bases at V and 0 bases at J; junction bases unmatched: 6.

V gene TRBV19 combines with J gene TRBJ1-2, with 11 bases that match TRBD1. Germline V gene data show CDR1 as LNHDA and CDR2 as SQIVND (reference sequence). There are 15 residues in the CDR3. With 3 bases clipped from V and 3 bases from J, the junction kept 3 bases outside the gene matches. CDR3 DNA: TGTGCCAGTAGTATTCCGGGACAGGGGGACTATGGCTACACCTTC. Amino acids: CASSIPGQGDYGYTF.

The chain has TRBV7-6 and TRBJ1-1; D is unresolved. Trimming left V 6 bases short and J 2 bases short, with 10 bases between. This CDR3 contains 13 residues. The germline V gene encodes CDR1 SGHVS and CDR2 FNYEAQ. CDR3 bases: TGTGCCAGCAGTCCCGAGGCAAACACTGAAGCTTTCTTT. Translated, it gives CASSPEANTEAFF.

This clone has just a few counts. The gene calls are TRBV7-6 and TRBJ1-1; unclear D gene. V gave up 0 bases and J gave up 0 bases, with 5 bases separating them. CDR1 and CDR2 (germline): SGHVS, FNYEAQ. CDR3 length: 14 amino acids. The CDR3 DNA reads TGTGCCAGCAGCTTAGCACAGATGAACACTGAAGCTTTCTTT. It codes for CASSLAQMNTEAFF.

V gene TRBV6-5 combines with J gene TRBJ1-2; 7 bases fit TRBD1. Germline-derived CDR1 and CDR2 are MNHEY and SVGAGI. The CDR3 covers 13 residues. V trimming: 10 bases; J trimming: 0 bases; junction bases outside the gene matches: 5. The CDR3 coding sequence is TGTGCCACACTCGGGACAGCTAACTATGGCTACACCTTC. It specifies CATLGTANYGYTF.

The rearrangement joins TRBV19 to TRBJ1-1; D ambiguous. The germline CDR1 and CDR2 sequences are LNHDA and SQIVND (reference sequence). The CDR3 extends over 12 amino acids. V was clipped by 5 bases and J by 0 bases, with 4 bases between them. The CDR3 sequence is CASSQMNTEAFF. The CDR3, as DNA: TGTGCCAGTAGTCAGATGAACACTGAAGCTTTCTTT.

V and J are TRBV25-1 and TRBJ1-5; unclear D gene. This CDR3 is 12 amino acids long. Trimming stripped 7 bases from V and 4 bases from J, with 8 bases between. Germline V CDR1 and CDR2: MGHDK, SYGVNS. The CDR3 region is CASTRGNQPQHF. As DNA, the CDR3 is TGTGCCAGCACACGGGGAAATCAGCCCCAGCATTTT.

This rearrangement joins TRBV5-1 to TRBJ2-7; TRBD2 matches 12 bases. V was clipped by 4 bases and J by 4 bases; unmatched bases: 9. The CDR3 covers 16 residues. CDR1 SGHRS and CDR2 YFSETQ come from the germline V gene. CDR3 loop: CASSPALAGGGYEQYF. CDR3 DNA: TGCGCCAGCAGCCCAGCACTAGCGGGAGGAGGGTACGAGCAGTACTTC.